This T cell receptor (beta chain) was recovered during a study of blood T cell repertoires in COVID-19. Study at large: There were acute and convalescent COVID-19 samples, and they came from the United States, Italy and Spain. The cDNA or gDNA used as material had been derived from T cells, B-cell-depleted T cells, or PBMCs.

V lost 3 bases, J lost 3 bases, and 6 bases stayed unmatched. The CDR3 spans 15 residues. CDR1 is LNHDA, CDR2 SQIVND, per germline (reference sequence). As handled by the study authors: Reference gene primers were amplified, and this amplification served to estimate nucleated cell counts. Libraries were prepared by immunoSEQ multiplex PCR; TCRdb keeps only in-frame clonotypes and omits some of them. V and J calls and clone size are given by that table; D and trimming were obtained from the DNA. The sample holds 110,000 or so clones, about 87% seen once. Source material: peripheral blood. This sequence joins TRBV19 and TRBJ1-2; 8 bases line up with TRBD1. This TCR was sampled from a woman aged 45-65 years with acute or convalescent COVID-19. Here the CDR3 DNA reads TGTGCCAGTAGTATCCCAGGGGGCGGCGACTATGGCTACACCTTC. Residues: CASSIPGGGDYGYTF.